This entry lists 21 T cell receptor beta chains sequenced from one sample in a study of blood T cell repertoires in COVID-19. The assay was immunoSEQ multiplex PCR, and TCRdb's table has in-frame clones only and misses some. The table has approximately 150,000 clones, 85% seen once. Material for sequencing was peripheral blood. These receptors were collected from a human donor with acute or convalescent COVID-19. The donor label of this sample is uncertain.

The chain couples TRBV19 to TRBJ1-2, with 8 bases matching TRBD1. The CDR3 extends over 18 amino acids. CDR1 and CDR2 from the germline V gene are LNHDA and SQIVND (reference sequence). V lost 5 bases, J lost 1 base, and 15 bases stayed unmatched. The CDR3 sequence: CASSGAVWTGTFNYGYTF. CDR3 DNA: TGTGCCAGTAGTGGCGCCGTTTGGACAGGGACCTTTAACTATGGCTACACCTTC. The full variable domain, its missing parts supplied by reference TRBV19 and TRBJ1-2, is DGGITQSPKYLFRKEGQNVTLSCEQNLNHDAMYWYRQDPGQGLRLIYYSQIVNDFQKGDIAEGYSVSREKKESFPLTVTSAQKNPTAFYLCASSGAVWTGTFNYGYTFGSGTRLTVV.

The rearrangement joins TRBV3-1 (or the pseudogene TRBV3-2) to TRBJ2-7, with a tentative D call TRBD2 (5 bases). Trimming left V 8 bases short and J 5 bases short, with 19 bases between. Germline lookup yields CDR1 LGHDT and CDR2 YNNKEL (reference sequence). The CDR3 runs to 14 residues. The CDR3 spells CASRRYSRGDEQYV. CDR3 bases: TGTGCCAGCCGCCGTTATTCTCGGGGTGACGAGCAGTACGTC.

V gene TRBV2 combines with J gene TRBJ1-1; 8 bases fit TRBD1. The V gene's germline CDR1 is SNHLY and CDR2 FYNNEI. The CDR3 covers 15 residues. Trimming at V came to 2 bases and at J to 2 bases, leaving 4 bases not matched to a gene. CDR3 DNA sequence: TGTGCCAGCAGTGAACAGGGGGCGGGTAACACTGAAGCTTTCTTT. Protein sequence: CASSEQGAGNTEAFF.

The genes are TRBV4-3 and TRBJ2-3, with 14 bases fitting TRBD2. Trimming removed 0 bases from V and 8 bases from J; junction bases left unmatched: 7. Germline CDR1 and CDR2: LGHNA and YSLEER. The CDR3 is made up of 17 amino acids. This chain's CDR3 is CASSQDEGLAGVGTQYF. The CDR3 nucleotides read TGCGCCAGCAGCCAAGATGAGGGACTAGCGGGAGTAGGTACGCAGTATTTT.

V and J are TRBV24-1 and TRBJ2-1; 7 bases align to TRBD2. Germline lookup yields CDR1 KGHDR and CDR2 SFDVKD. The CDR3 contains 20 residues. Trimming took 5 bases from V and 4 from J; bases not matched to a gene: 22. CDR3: CATSVREENLCRVRYNEQFF. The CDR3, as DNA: TGTGCCACCAGTGTCCGGGAGGAGAATCTATGTAGGGTTCGTTACAATGAGCAGTTCTTC.

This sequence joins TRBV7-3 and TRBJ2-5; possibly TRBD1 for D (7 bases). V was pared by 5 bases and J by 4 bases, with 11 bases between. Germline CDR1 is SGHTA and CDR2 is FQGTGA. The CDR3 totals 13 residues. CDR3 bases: TGTGCCAGCAGCACCCAGGGGGGAGAGACCCAGTACTTC. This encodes CASSTQGGETQYF.

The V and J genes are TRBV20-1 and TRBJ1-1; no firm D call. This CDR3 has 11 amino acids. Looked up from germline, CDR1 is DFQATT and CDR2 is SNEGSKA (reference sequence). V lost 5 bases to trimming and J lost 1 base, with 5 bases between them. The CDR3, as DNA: TGCAGTGCTCAGGAGAACACTGAAGCTTTCTTT. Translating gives CSAQENTEAFF.

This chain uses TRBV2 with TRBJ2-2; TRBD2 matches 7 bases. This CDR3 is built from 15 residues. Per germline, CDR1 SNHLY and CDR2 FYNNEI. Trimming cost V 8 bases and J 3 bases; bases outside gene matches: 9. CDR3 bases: TGTGCCAGCTCCCCGGGAGGAGGATACACCGGGGAGCTGTTTTTT. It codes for CASSPGGGYTGELFF.

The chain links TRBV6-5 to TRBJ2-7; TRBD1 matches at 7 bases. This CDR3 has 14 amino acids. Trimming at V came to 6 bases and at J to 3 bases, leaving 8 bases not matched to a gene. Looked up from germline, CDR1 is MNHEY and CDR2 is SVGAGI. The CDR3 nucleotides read TGTGCCAGCAGGCGCACAGGGGAGAGCTACGAGCAGTACTTC. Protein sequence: CASRRTGESYEQYF.

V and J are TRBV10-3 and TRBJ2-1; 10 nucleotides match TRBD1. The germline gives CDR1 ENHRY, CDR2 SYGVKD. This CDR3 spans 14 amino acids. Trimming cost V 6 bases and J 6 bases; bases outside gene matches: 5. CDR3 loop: CAISDRGPSNEQFF. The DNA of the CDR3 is TGTGCCATCAGCGACAGGGGGCCCAGCAATGAGCAGTTCTTC.

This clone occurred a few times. The CDR3 here is CAIGALSADTQYF. In DNA form, the CDR3 reads TGTGCCATCGGCGCCCTTAGCGCAGATACGCAGTATTTT. The chain links TRBV10-3 to TRBJ2-3; a weak D match, TRBD2 (5 bases). Germline V gene lookup returns CDR1 ENHRY and CDR2 SYGVKD. This CDR3 contains 13 residues. Deletions cut 8 bases from V and 4 bases from J, with 13 bases between.

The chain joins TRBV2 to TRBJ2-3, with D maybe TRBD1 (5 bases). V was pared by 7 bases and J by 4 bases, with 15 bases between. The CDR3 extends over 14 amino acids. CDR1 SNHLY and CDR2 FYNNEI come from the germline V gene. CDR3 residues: CASNSWGGADTQYF. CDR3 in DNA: TGTGCCAGCAACTCCTGGGGCGGAGCAGATACGCAGTATTTT. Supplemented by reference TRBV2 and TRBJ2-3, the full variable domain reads EPEVTQTPSHQVTQMGQEVILRCVPISNHLYFYWYRQILGQKVEFLVSFYNNEISEKSEIFDDQFSVERPDGSNFTLKIRSTKLEDSAMYFCASNSWGGADTQYFGPGTRLTVL.

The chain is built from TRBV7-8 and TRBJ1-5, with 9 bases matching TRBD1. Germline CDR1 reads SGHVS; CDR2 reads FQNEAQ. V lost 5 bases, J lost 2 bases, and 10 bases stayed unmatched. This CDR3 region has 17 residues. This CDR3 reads CASSIRPGDRGNQPQHF. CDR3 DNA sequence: TGTGCCAGCAGCATTCGTCCCGGGGACAGGGGCAATCAGCCCCAGCATTTT.

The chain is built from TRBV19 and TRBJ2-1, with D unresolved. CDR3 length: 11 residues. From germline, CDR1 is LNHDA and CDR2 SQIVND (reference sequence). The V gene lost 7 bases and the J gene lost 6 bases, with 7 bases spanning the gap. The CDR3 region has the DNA TGTGCCAGTACTGCCGGCAATGAGCAGTTCTTC. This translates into CASTAGNEQFF.

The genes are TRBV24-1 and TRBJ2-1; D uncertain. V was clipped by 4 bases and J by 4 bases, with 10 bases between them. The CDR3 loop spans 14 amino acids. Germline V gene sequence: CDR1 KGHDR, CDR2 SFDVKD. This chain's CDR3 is CATSDPDTYNEQFF. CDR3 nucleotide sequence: TGTGCCACCAGTGACCCCGACACGTACAATGAGCAGTTCTTC.

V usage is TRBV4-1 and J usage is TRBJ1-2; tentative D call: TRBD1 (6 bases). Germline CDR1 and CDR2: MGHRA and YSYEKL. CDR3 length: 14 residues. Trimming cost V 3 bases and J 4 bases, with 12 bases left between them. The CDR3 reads CASSQQQGPYGYTF. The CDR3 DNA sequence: TGCGCCAGCAGCCAGCAACAGGGTCCCTATGGCTACACCTTC.

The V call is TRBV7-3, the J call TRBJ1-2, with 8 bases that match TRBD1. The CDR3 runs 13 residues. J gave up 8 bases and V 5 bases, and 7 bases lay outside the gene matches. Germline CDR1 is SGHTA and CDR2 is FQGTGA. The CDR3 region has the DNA TGTGCCAGCAGCCCGGGACAGGTAGCGGGCTACACCTTC. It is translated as CASSPGQVAGYTF.

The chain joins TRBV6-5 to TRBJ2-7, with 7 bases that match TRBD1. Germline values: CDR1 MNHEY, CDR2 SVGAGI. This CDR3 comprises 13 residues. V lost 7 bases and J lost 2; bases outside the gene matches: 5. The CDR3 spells CASIKQGTYEQYF. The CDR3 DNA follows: TGTGCCAGCATAAAACAGGGGACCTACGAGCAGTACTTC.

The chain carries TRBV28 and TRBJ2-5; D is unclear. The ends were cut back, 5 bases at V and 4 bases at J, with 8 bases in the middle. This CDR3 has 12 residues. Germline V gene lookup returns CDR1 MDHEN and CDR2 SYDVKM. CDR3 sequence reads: CASSLIIETQYF. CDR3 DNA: TGTGCCAGCAGTCTAATCATAGAGACCCAGTACTTC.

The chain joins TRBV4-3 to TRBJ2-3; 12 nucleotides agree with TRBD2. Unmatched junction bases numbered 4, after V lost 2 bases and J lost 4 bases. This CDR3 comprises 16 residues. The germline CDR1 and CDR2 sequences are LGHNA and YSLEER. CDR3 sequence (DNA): TGCGCCAGCAGCCAACATTGGACTAGCGGGGCAGATACGCAGTATTTT. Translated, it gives CASSQHWTSGADTQYF.

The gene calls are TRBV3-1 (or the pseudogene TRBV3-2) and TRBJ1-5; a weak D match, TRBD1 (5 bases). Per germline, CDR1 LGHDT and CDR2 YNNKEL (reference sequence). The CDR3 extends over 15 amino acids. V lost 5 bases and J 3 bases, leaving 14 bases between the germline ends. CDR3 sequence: CASSDQGIYNQPQHF. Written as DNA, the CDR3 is TGTGCCAGCAGCGACCAGGGAATTTACAATCAGCCCCAGCATTTT.